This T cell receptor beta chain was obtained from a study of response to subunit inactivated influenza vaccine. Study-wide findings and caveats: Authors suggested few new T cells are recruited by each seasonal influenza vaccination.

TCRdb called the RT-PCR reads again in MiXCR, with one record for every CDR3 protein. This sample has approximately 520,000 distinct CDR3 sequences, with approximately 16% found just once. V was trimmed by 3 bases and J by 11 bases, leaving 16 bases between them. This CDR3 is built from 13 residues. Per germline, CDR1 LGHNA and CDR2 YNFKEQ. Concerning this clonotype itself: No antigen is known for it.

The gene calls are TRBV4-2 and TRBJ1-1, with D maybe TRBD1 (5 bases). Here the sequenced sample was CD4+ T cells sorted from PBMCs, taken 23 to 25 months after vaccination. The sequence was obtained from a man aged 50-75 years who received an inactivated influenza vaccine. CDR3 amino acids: CASSQNLWGDAFF. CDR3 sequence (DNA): TGTGCCAGCAGCCAGAACCTCTGGGGGGATGCTTTCTTT.